The subject of this entry is one T cell receptor beta chain. The antigen remains undetermined. This sample was taken from a study of monozygotic twins with inflammatory bowel disease. Added by template switching were UMIs that each held a 6-nucleotide sample barcode. From its re-call of the 5' RACE reads, TCRdb lists each CDR3 protein once, without DNA. This specimen shows around 230,000 distinct CDR3 sequences; the ten leading clones hold 1.6%. T cells were not sorted, and total RNA was isolated straight from whole blood. The study's findings and limits: TCRbeta diversity (inverse Simpson) was lower in IBD patients than in healthy co-twins.

This receptor was taken from a human donor with ulcerative colitis or Crohn's disease, or a healthy co-twin of an affected twin (not recorded which). The sequencing input was blood.

CDR3 amino acids: CASTHSWGNQPQHF. The chain links TRBV6-1 to TRBJ1-5. Germline V gene data show CDR1 as MNHNS and CDR2 as SASEGT. This CDR3 comprises 14 residues.